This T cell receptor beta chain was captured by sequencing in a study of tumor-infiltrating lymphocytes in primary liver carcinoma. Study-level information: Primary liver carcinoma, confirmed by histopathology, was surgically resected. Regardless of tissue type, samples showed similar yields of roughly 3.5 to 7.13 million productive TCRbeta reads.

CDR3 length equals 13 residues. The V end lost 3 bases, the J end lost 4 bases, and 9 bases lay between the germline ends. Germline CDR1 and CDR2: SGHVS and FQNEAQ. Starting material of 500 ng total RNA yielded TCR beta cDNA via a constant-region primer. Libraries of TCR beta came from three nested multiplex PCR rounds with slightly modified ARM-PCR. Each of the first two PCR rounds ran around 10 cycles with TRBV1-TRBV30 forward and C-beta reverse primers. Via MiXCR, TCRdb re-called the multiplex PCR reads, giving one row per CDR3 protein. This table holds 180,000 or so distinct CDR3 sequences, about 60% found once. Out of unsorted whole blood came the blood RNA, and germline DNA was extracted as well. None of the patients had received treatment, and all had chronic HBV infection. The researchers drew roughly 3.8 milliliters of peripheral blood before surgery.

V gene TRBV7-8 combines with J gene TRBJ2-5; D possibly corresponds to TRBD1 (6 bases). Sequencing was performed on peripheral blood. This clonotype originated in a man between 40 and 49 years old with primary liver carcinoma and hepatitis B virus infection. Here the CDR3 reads CASSFLRGETQYF. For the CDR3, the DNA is TGTGCCAGCAGCTTTCTCAGGGGAGAGACCCAGTACTTC.